The present T cell receptor beta chain was sequenced within a study of blood T cell repertoires in COVID-19 (dated by TCRdb to the early 2020s). Looking at the study overall: Samples from collaborators originated in the United States, Italy and Spain and spanned both the acute and convalescent phases of COVID-19. Samples were obtained from the ongoing ImmuneRACE study (first 160 participants) and from over 1,000 subjects provided by 6 global collaborators. Where HLA class I and class II types were available, the types were taken from metadata supplied by the sample provider, not from assay-based typing. The material from the prospective study consisted of cDNA or gDNA derived from T cells, B-cell-depleted T cells, or PBMCs. The dataset comprised deeply sampled blood TCRbeta repertoires from subjects exposed to, actively infected with, or recovered from COVID-19. Sample metadata almost always included a de-identified subject ID, COVID-19 status, age in years and sex. The repertoires were released in a freely available public database intended as a resource for research on the immune response to SARS-CoV-2. The full study reports these points: How much clinical and demographic metadata was included differed by source and by participant, and the metadata was provided uncurated.

As for this clone: Its antigen is not yet known. Base qualities are not at hand, and no much larger clone is one base apart.

Samples from volunteer blood donors who had recovered from COVID-19 were contributed by a second Seattle source. Each collaborating institution followed its own protocols to collect whole blood in K2EDTA tubes. For TCRbeta analysis, collaborator samples were shipped as frozen whole blood, as isolated PBMCs, or as DNA extracted from either sample type. The CDR3 goes from the cysteine to the phenylalanine over 14 residues. Only the CDR3 part of the read is kept: 42 bases, read in frame from the first base. Trimming at the junction amounts to 3 bases on V and 2 bases on J, and the germline ends lie 11 bases apart. In the germline V gene (reference sequence), CDR1 corresponds to MNHEY and CDR2 to SMNVEV. TCRbeta CDR3 regions were amplified from genomic DNA using the immunoSEQ Assay, a bias-controlled multiplex PCR. Per the original workflow: Within the assay, amplification of reference gene primers was used to estimate how many nucleated cells each sample contained. To quantify the absolute abundance of each unique TCRbeta CDR3 rearrangement, sequence reads were collapsed and filtered. For each sample, productive Simpson clonality was calculated by taking the square root of Simpson's diversity index across productive rearrangements. The immuneACCESS repertoire file appears here via TCRdb, limited to in-frame rearrangements. These files lack a portion of the clones; in checked studies, under half of the deficit traces to unresolved V genes, and the cause of the others is not known. V, J and clone size were drawn from that table, and D and trimming were deduced from the DNA. This sample gives roughly 220,000 clones in total; about nine tenths of them show up just once. The ten largest clones capture 2% to 2.5% of the sample.

This TCR came from a man aged 30 to 45 who had recovered from COVID-19. Material: peripheral blood. Rearrangement joined TRBV27 to TRBJ2-7; a tentative D match to TRBD1 spans 6 bases. The CDR3 amino acid sequence is: CASSFFQGTYEQYF. The DNA sequence follows: TGTGCCAGCAGTTTCTTCCAGGGGACCTACGAGCAGTACTTC.